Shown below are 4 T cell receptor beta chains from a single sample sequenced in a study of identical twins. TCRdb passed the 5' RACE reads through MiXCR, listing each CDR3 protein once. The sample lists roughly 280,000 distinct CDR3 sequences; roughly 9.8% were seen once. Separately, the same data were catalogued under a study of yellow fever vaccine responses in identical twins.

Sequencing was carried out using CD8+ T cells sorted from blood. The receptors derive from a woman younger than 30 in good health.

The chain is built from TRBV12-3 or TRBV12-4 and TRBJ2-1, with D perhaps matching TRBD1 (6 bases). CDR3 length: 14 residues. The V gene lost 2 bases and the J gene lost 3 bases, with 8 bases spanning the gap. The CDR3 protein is CASSLRDNYNEQFF. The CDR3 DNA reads TGTGCCAGCAGTTTAAGGGACAACTACAATGAGCAGTTCTTC.

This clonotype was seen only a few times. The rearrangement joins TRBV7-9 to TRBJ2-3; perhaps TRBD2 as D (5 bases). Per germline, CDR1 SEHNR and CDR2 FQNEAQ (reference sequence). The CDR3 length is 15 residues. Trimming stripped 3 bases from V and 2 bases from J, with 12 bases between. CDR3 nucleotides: TGTGCCAGCAGCTTCCCAGAGGGCCTCACAGATACGCAGTATTTT. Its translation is CASSFPEGLTDTQYF.

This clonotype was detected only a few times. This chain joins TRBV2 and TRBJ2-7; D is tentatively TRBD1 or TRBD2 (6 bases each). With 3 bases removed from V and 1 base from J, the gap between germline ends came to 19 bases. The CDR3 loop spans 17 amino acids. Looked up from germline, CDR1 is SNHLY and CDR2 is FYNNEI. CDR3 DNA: TGTGCCAGCAGTGAGGCAGGTTGGGGGGCGACTTCCTACGAGCAGTACTTC. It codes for CASSEAGWGATSYEQYF.

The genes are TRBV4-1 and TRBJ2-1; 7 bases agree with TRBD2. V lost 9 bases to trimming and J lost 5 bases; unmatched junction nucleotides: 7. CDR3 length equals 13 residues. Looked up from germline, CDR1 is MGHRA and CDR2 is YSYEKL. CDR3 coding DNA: TGCGCCAGTGGGGGGGTAGCGGACAATGAGCAGTTCTTC. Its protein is CASGGVADNEQFF.